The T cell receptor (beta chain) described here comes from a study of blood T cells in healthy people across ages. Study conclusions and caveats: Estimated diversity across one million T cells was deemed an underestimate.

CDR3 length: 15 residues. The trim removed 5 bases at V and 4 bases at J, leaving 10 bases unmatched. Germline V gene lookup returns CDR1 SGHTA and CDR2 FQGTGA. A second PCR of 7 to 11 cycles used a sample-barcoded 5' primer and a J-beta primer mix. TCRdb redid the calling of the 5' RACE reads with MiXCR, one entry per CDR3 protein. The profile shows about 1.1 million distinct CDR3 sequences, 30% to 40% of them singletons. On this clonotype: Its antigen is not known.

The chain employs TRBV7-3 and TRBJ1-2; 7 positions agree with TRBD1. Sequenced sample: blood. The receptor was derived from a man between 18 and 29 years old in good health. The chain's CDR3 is CASSTQGSAAYGYTF. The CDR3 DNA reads TGTGCCAGCAGCACACAGGGGTCGGCGGCCTATGGCTACACCTTC.